The 14 T cell receptor beta chains presented below share a single source sample, sequenced in a study of blood T cell repertoires in COVID-19. The table came from immunoSEQ multiplex PCR; TCRdb's copy has only in-frame clones and leaves some out. In the table there are 130,000 to 150,000 clones, over 75% of which are singletons. Sequencing was performed on peripheral blood. These receptors came from a woman aged 45 to 65 with acute or convalescent COVID-19.

This clone was seen once. This rearrangement joins TRBV11-3 to TRBJ2-1, with 7 bases matching TRBD1. The junction had 6 bases not matched to a gene; V was cut back by 5 bases and J by 5 bases. The CDR3 covers 14 residues. The germline V gene has CDR1 SGHNT and CDR2 YENEEA. The CDR3 coding sequence is TGTGCCAGCAGCCCCCGGACAGGAGACAATGAGCAGTTCTTC. This gives the protein CASSPRTGDNEQFF. Full variable domain (rest looked up from reference TRBV11-3 and TRBJ2-1): EAGVVQSPRYKIIEKKQPVAFWCNPISGHNTLYWYLQNLGQGPELLIRYENEEAVDDSQLPKDRFSAERLKGVDSTLKIQPAELGDSAVYLCASSPRTGDNEQFFGPGTRLTVL.

The CDR3 region is CASTWMQGARMNTEAFF. CDR3 DNA: TGCGCCAGCACATGGATGCAGGGGGCGCGAATGAACACTGAAGCTTTCTTT. V gene TRBV4-1 combines with J gene TRBJ1-1; 8 bases map to TRBD1. The CDR3 runs to 17 residues. The germline V gene encodes CDR1 MGHRA and CDR2 YSYEKL. V shed 7 bases and J 0 bases; nucleotides not matched to a gene: 13.

V is TRBV5-1 and J is TRBJ1-1, with no clear D. This CDR3 has 13 residues. The V gene's germline CDR1 is SGHRS and CDR2 YFSETQ. V was clipped by 1 base and J by 5 bases, with 9 bases between them. The DNA of the CDR3 is TGCGCCAGCAGCTTGTTTGGGGAGACTGAAGCTTTCTTT. This sequence encodes CASSLFGETEAFF.

The chain recombines TRBV7-3 with TRBJ2-1, with TRBD1 matching over 10 bases. J was trimmed by 7 bases and V by 5 bases; bases with no gene match: 5. This CDR3 has 14 amino acids. Germline lookup yields CDR1 SGHTA and CDR2 FQGTGA. The CDR3 reads CASSQRQGANEQFF. DNA of the CDR3: TGTGCCAGCAGCCAGAGACAGGGGGCAAATGAGCAGTTCTTC. The entire variable domain, with the rest obtained from reference TRBV7-3 and TRBJ2-1, is as follows: GAGVSQTPSNKVTEKGKYVELRCDPISGHTALYWYRQSLGQGPEFLIYFQGTGAADDSGLPNDRFFAVRPEGSVSTLKIQRTERGDSAVYLCASSQRQGANEQFFGPGTRLTVL.

This rearrangement joins TRBV6-5 to TRBJ1-2; the D is unclear. The V end lost 8 bases, the J end lost 4 bases, and 20 bases lay between the germline ends. The CDR3 covers 15 residues. The germline V gene encodes CDR1 MNHEY and CDR2 SVGAGI. The CDR3 spells CASRTAPGTSYGYTF. Written as DNA, the CDR3 is TGTGCCAGCCGGACGGCCCCCGGAACTAGCTATGGCTACACCTTC.

The chain combines TRBV29-1 with TRBJ2-5; TRBD2 might be the D (7 bases). Germline-derived CDR1 and CDR2 are SQVTM and ANQGSEA. The CDR3 is 13 amino acids. The CDR3 nucleotides read TGCAGTAAAAGGGGGGGAGGGGAAGAGACCCAGTACTTC. Translating gives CSKRGGGEETQYF.

This chain joins TRBV5-1 and TRBJ2-2, with D possibly matching TRBD1 (5 bases). CDR3 length equals 16 residues. Germline CDR1 SGHRS, CDR2 YFSETQ. The germline V and J ends were trimmed by 3 bases and 6 bases, with 18 bases remaining between them. In DNA form, the CDR3 reads TGCGCCAGCAGCTCCAGGGCTTCACCTAGGGCCGGGGAGCTGTTTTTT. The encoded protein is CASSSRASPRAGELFF. Full variable domain (missing parts from reference TRBV5-1 and TRBJ2-2): KAGVTQTPRYLIKTRGQQVTLSCSPISGHRSVSWYQQTPGQGLQFLFEYFSETQRNKGNFPGRFSGRQFSNSRSEMNVSTLELGDSALYLCASSSRASPRAGELFFGEGSRLTVL.

V gene TRBV6-1 combines with J gene TRBJ2-4; D is perhaps TRBD1 (5 bases). CDR1 is MNHNS and CDR2 is SASEGT in the germline V gene. The CDR3 contains 16 residues. Trimming took off 2 bases at V and 12 bases at J, with 23 bases between the two ends. The CDR3 here is CASSERFTGPAKAQYF. The CDR3 nucleotides are TGTGCCAGCAGTGAACGATTTACAGGTCCGGCAAAAGCTCAGTACTTC.

This chain uses TRBV18 with TRBJ1-5; D is possibly TRBD1 (6 bases). CDR1 is KGHSH and CDR2 is LQKENI in the germline V gene. The CDR3 totals 15 residues. V dropped 4 bases and J dropped 4 bases, with 14 bases sitting between them. The CDR3 loop is CASSLPGGGNQPQHF. The CDR3, as DNA: TGTGCCAGCTCACTCCCGGGAGGGGGAAATCAGCCCCAGCATTTT.

The chain carries TRBV6-5 and TRBJ1-1; perhaps TRBD1 as D (6 bases). Germline CDR1 and CDR2: MNHEY and SVGAGI. The CDR3 is 15 residues long. Trimming shortened V by 7 bases and J by 1 base, and 16 bases separated the two germline ends. In DNA form, the CDR3 reads TGTGCCAGCACCTTGAGTTGGGGGCCGAACACTGAAGCTTTCTTT. Protein product: CASTLSWGPNTEAFF.

This chain uses TRBV6-5 with TRBJ2-1; 7 nucleotides match TRBD2. From germline, CDR1 is MNHEY and CDR2 SVGAGI. CDR3 size: 16 residues. V lost 0 bases and J lost 6; bases outside the gene matches: 8. CDR3 bases: TGTGCCAGCAGTTACTCGAGTCGCGGGAGAGGCAATGAGCAGTTCTTC. This sequence encodes CASSYSSRGRGNEQFF.

The chain is built from TRBV21-1 and TRBJ2-1; the table's D call, TRBD2, was not checked against the DNA. TRBV21-1 corresponds to a pseudogene. The CDR3 contains 17 residues. The CDR3 protein is CASSMFGGEHPYNEQFF. The CDR3 coding sequence is TGTGCCAGCAGCATGTTCGGGGGAGAGCACCCCTACAATGAGCAGTTCTTC.

The chain combines TRBV6-6 with TRBJ2-1, with 13 bases aligning to TRBD2. The CDR3 is 16 amino acids. The J segment lost 5 bases and the V segment lost 8 bases, leaving 9 bases of the junction unmatched. Germline V lookup: CDR1 MNHNY, CDR2 SVGAGI (reference sequence). CDR3 in DNA: TGTGCCAGCGGAACACCGACTAGCGGGAGGCACAATGAGCAGTTCTTC. Its translation is CASGTPTSGRHNEQFF.

V and J are TRBV11-2 and TRBJ1-2; perhaps TRBD1 as D (6 bases). Trimming removed 0 bases at V and 2 bases at J, with 10 bases between. The CDR3 extends over 15 amino acids. CDR1 SGHAT and CDR2 FQNNGV come from the germline V gene. In DNA, the CDR3 is TGTGCCAGCAGCTTAGAAGGACAGTCCAACTATGGCTACACCTTC. Residues: CASSLEGQSNYGYTF.